This TCR beta chain was found in a study of shared T cell receptors in the human thymus. Sequenced by immunoSEQ multiplex PCR; TCRdb stores in-frame clones only, minus some. Of a few hundred thousand clones listed, just under 95% are singletons. Germline V CDR1 and CDR2: SGHKS, YYEKEE (reference sequence). Trimming cost V 3 bases and J 1 base, with 7 bases left between them. This CDR3 comprises 14 residues. V is TRBV5-5 and J is TRBJ1-4; D gene uncertain. Specimen: thymocytes. The receptor was isolated from a human donor. CDR3 coding DNA: TGTGCCAGCAGCTGTGAACAAACTAATGAAAAACTGTTTTTT. This translates into CASSCEQTNEKLFF.